A single sample gave rise to the 31 T cell receptor beta chains below, sequenced in a study of CD8 T cells in ankylosing spondylitis. TCRdb passed the 5' RACE reads through MiXCR, listing each CDR3 protein once. This table holds some 120,000 distinct CDR3 sequences, more than 6.5% found once. The material sequenced was blood, either unsorted or a sorted T cell fraction (not recorded which). The receptors come from a male donor with ankylosing spondylitis or in good health (not recorded which).

The chain employs TRBV5-1 and TRBJ2-5, with 7 nucleotides matching TRBD1. Germline trimming cut 0 bases from V and 2 bases from J; bases unmatched to any gene: 4. This CDR3 has 15 residues. Germline V gene data show CDR1 as SGHRS and CDR2 as YFSETQ. The CDR3 is CASSLGGQKQETQYF. CDR3 sequence (DNA): TGCGCCAGCAGCTTGGGGGGACAGAAACAAGAGACCCAGTACTTC.

This clonotype was observed many times. The chain employs TRBV5-1 and TRBJ2-4; 14 bases agree with TRBD2. From germline, CDR1 is SGHRS and CDR2 YFSETQ. The J segment lost 12 bases and the V segment lost 0 bases, leaving 2 bases of the junction unmatched. There are 14 residues in the CDR3. CDR3 in amino acids: CASSLGLAGGHQYF. In DNA, the CDR3 is TGCGCCAGCAGCTTGGGACTAGCGGGAGGGCATCAGTACTTC.

This clonotype was seen only a few times. The V call is TRBV7-3, the J call TRBJ2-5; 11 bases agree with TRBD1. V lost 5 bases, J lost 5 bases, and 7 bases stayed unmatched. The CDR3 is 15 amino acids. Germline V gene lookup returns CDR1 SGHTA and CDR2 FQGTGA. The CDR3 reads CASSTGTGGDETQYF. The CDR3 bases are TGTGCCAGCAGCACCGGGACAGGGGGAGATGAGACCCAGTACTTC.

This clonotype appeared once. A much larger clone is a single base away; this may be a read error. The chain's CDR3 is CAISEQAIDGTQYF. The CDR3 bases are TGTGCCATCAGTGAGCAGGCGATCGATGGGACCCAGTACTTC. The chain joins TRBV10-3 to TRBJ2-5; D is unresolved. V was pared by 2 bases and J by 7 bases, with 14 bases between. Germline CDR1 and CDR2: ENHRY and SYGVKD. This CDR3 is built from 14 residues.

The sample holds many counts of this clonotype. V is TRBV11-2 and J is TRBJ1-2; 7 bases are shared with TRBD1. The CDR3 spans 14 residues. J gave up 4 bases and V 5 bases, and 7 bases lay outside the gene matches. Germline V gene data show CDR1 as SGHAT and CDR2 as FQNNGV. Written as DNA, the CDR3 is TGTGCCAGCAGCACCCCGGGACAGCCCTATGGCTACACCTTC. It is translated as CASSTPGQPYGYTF.

In this sample, this clonotype turned up many times. V is TRBV12-3 or TRBV12-4 and J is TRBJ2-2, with D possibly TRBD2 on 7 matching bases. There are 13 residues in the CDR3. The germline V and J ends were trimmed by 7 bases and 7 bases, with 13 bases remaining between them. CDR3 nucleotides: TGTGCCAGCACCCTGGGGGGGCACGGGGAGCTGTTTTTT. This encodes CASTLGGHGELFF.

This clonotype came up many times. At one end the junction does not follow the germline gene, possibly because of a read error. Here the CDR3 reads CASSLGPKVGF. CDR3 sequence (DNA): TGTGCCAGCAGTTTGGGCCCAAAGGTGGGCTTC. The genes are TRBV12-3 or TRBV12-4 and TRBJ2-4; D unclear. There are 11 residues in the CDR3.

This clonotype was counted at least ten times. The J gene is TRBJ1-4, the V gene TRBV5-1; TRBD1 matches 9 bases. CDR3 length equals 15 residues. Losses at the gene ends were 4 bases for V and 5 bases for J; bases not matched to a gene: 6. The germline V gene encodes CDR1 SGHRS and CDR2 YFSETQ. The CDR3 loop is CASSGLGTGNEKLFF. Written as DNA, the CDR3 is TGCGCCAGCAGCGGCCTCGGGACAGGGAATGAAAAACTGTTTTTT.

This clonotype was detected ten times or more. This chain links TRBV27 with TRBJ2-2; tentative D call: TRBD2 (5 bases). V gave up 3 bases and J gave up 3 bases, with 14 bases separating them. Germline values: CDR1 MNHEY, CDR2 SMNVEV (reference sequence). CDR3 size: 16 residues. The CDR3 coding sequence is TGTGCCAGCAGTTTCGTTCGGGGAGCCGACACCGGGGAGCTGTTTTTT. It codes for CASSFVRGADTGELFF.

This clonotype was seen many times. The chain joins TRBV20-1 to TRBJ1-1; no reliable D call. Germline loops: CDR1 DFQATT, CDR2 SNEGSKA (reference sequence). V gave up 3 bases and J gave up 9 bases, with 14 bases separating them. The CDR3 is made up of 12 amino acids. The CDR3 sequence is CSASGADGKAFF. The CDR3 bases are TGCAGTGCTAGTGGCGCGGATGGTAAAGCTTTCTTT.

This clonotype was seen repeatedly, ten times or more. This rearrangement joins TRBV18 to TRBJ1-1; D gene unclear. The CDR3 runs to 14 residues. Germline assignment: CDR1 KGHSH and CDR2 LQKENI. Trimming left V 4 bases short and J 2 bases short, with 11 bases between. The CDR3 DNA is TGTGCCAGCTCACGCACGAATGGTAACACTGAAGCTTTCTTT. Its protein product is CASSRTNGNTEAFF. The entire variable domain, with the rest obtained from reference TRBV18 and TRBJ1-1, is as follows: NAGVMQNPRHLVRRRGQEARLRCSPMKGHSHVYWYRQLPEEGLKFMVYLQKENIIDESGMPKERFSAEFPKEGPSILRIQQVVRGDSAAYFCASSRTNGNTEAFFGQGTRLTVV.

This clonotype was observed at least ten times. The chain joins TRBV29-1 to TRBJ2-1, with D possibly TRBD2 on 6 matching bases. The CDR3 has 15 residues. Trimming removed 5 bases from V and 0 bases from J, with 14 bases in between. CDR1 is SQVTM and CDR2 is ANQGSEA in the germline V gene. Here the CDR3 reads CSVPSRGSSYNEQFF. DNA for the CDR3: TGCAGCGTTCCCTCACGGGGGAGCTCCTACAATGAGCAGTTCTTC.

This clonotype was counted between two and nine times. The genes are TRBV12-3 or TRBV12-4 and TRBJ2-5; TRBD2 matches 8 bases. With V trimmed by 3 bases and J by 3 bases, 6 bases remained unmatched. CDR3 length equals 15 residues. Here the CDR3 DNA reads TGTGCCAGCAGTTTGGGACGGGAGGGTAAAGAGACCCAGTACTTC. It is translated as CASSLGREGKETQYF.

Ten or more counts support this clonotype. DNA for the CDR3: TGTGCCAGCAGCTTACCAGGGGACACTGACCCAGATACGCAGTATTTT. Its protein is CASSLPGDTDPDTQYF. The genes are TRBV7-9 and TRBJ2-3; D may be TRBD1 (6 bases). The germline V gene encodes CDR1 SEHNR and CDR2 FQNEAQ (reference sequence). The CDR3 runs to 16 residues. Deletions cut 2 bases from V and 4 bases from J, with 16 bases between.

This clonotype occurred many times. The chain couples TRBV20-1 to TRBJ2-1; 8 bases match TRBD2. There are 16 residues in the CDR3. From germline, CDR1 is DFQATT and CDR2 SNEGSKA (reference sequence). V lost 0 bases, J lost 3 bases, and 7 bases stayed unmatched. This CDR3 is CSARDRPGLGYNEQFF. The CDR3 DNA reads TGCAGTGCTAGAGATCGGCCGGGACTAGGCTACAATGAGCAGTTCTTC.

This clonotype was counted at least ten times. The J gene is TRBJ1-1, the V gene TRBV5-1, with D possibly being TRBD1 (5 bases). The V end lost 4 bases, the J end lost 3 bases, and 19 bases lay between the germline ends. CDR3 length equals 16 residues. The germline V gene encodes CDR1 SGHRS and CDR2 YFSETQ. The CDR3 loop reads CASSGTGGVTYTEAFF. The CDR3, as DNA: TGCGCCAGCAGCGGGACCGGGGGGGTGACTTACACTGAAGCTTTCTTT.

This clonotype was recorded many times. The gene calls are TRBV9 and TRBJ2-2; D remains ambiguous. The germline V gene encodes CDR1 SGDLS and CDR2 YYNGEE. The CDR3 has 12 residues. Between the trimmed V and J ends, which lost 7 bases and 3 bases, there was a span of 7 bases. This CDR3 reads CASGDYTGELFF. CDR3 sequence (DNA): TGTGCCAGCGGGGATTACACCGGGGAGCTGTTTTTT.

This clonotype was counted ten times or more. This chain joins TRBV7-2 and TRBJ2-3, with TRBD2 identical over 7 bases. The J segment lost 2 bases and the V segment lost 5 bases, leaving 10 bases of the junction unmatched. This CDR3 region has 16 residues. Germline values: CDR1 SGHTA, CDR2 FQGNSA. The CDR3 nucleotides read TGTGCCAGCAGCACACCAGGACTAGATTCCACAGATACGCAGTATTTT. Amino acids: CASSTPGLDSTDTQYF.

This clonotype was detected many times. CDR3 amino acids: CASSGDPYNEQFF. The CDR3 coding sequence is TGCGCCAGCAGCGGGGACCCTTACAATGAGCAGTTCTTC. J is TRBJ2-1 and V is TRBV5-1, with D perhaps TRBD1 or TRBD2 (5 bases each). The germline V gene encodes CDR1 SGHRS and CDR2 YFSETQ. This CDR3 is 13 amino acids long. V lost 4 bases to trimming and J lost 4 bases, with 9 bases between them.

This clonotype was seen repeatedly, ten times or more. This rearrangement joins TRBV5-1 to TRBJ2-2; TRBD1 or TRBD2 may be the D gene (5 bases each). From germline, CDR1 is SGHRS and CDR2 YFSETQ. The CDR3 spans 14 residues. V shed 4 bases and J shed 5 bases, with 12 bases lying between them. CDR3 residues: CASSAGTETGELFF. The DNA of the CDR3 is TGCGCCAGCAGCGCCGGGACGGAGACCGGGGAGCTGTTTTTT.

This clonotype appeared many times. This rearrangement joins TRBV29-1 to TRBJ1-1, with D tentatively TRBD1 (5 bases). CDR1 and CDR2 from the germline V gene are SQVTM and ANQGSEA. Trimming shortened V by 6 bases and J by 11 bases, and 28 bases separated the two germline ends. This CDR3 is built from 15 residues. The CDR3 reads CSVLKAGRGVLEAFF. The CDR3 DNA reads TGCAGCGTATTGAAGGCCGGACGGGGGGTTTTAGAGGCTTTCTTT.

This clonotype has a count of ten or more. The genes are TRBV6-1 and TRBJ1-6; D gene unclear. Germline CDR1 MNHNS, CDR2 SASEGT. Trimming stripped 6 bases from V and 8 bases from J, with 17 bases between. The length of the CDR3 is 15 residues. CDR3 protein: CASSPQPQWDSPLHF. Written as DNA, the CDR3 is TGTGCCAGCAGCCCTCAACCACAGTGGGATTCACCCCTCCACTTT.

This clonotype was detected a few times. The chain employs TRBV30 and TRBJ2-3; D not certain. The CDR3 loop spans 15 amino acids. CDR1 GTSNPN and CDR2 SVGIG come from the germline V gene (reference sequence). Trimming pared 0 bases from V and 0 bases from J, leaving 10 bases between. The CDR3, as DNA: TGTGCCTGGAGTGTTTCAGCACCTAGCACAGATACGCAGTATTTT. Protein sequence: CAWSVSAPSTDTQYF.

This clonotype was observed many times. The chain uses TRBV29-1 and TRBJ2-5; D tentatively reads TRBD1 or TRBD2 (5 bases each). V lost 7 bases and J lost 4, with 19 bases in between. There are 14 residues in the CDR3. The germline CDR1 and CDR2 sequences are SQVTM and ANQGSEA. The chain's CDR3 is CSARRDPTGETQYF. As DNA, the CDR3 is TGCAGCGCTCGACGGGACCCCACGGGAGAGACCCAGTACTTC.

This clonotype appeared many times. V is TRBV20-1 and J is TRBJ1-1, with a weak D call TRBD1 (6 bases). Trimming took 6 bases from V and 8 from J, leaving 19 bases between them. This CDR3 is 13 amino acids long. The germline gives CDR1 DFQATT, CDR2 SNEGSKA (reference sequence). Here the CDR3 DNA reads TGCAGTGCCGTCACACAGGGCACCCCCGAAGCTTTCTTT. It translates to CSAVTQGTPEAFF.

This clonotype occurred many times. This chain links TRBV5-1 with TRBJ1-1; D uncertain. This CDR3 has 19 amino acids. Germline CDR1 is SGHRS and CDR2 is YFSETQ. Trimming stripped 4 bases from V and 0 bases from J, with 25 bases between. CDR3 residues: CASSAKRFSALGMNTEAFF. The DNA of the CDR3 is TGCGCCAGCAGCGCCAAGAGATTTTCGGCCCTGGGGATGAACACTGAAGCTTTCTTT.

This clonotype was observed many times. V is TRBV7-2 and J is TRBJ2-3; D is perhaps TRBD2 (5 bases). Deletions cut 2 bases from V and 0 bases from J, with 12 bases between. CDR1 is SGHTA and CDR2 is FQGNSA in the germline V gene. This CDR3 contains 16 residues. CDR3 DNA: TGTGCCAGCAGCTTATCCCTACGGACTAGCACAGATACGCAGTATTTT. It yields the protein CASSLSLRTSTDTQYF.

This clonotype was picked up many times. CDR3 residues: CASSPSSYNEQFF. CDR3 nucleotides: TGTGCCAGCAGCCCCAGCTCCTACAATGAGCAGTTCTTC. The rearrangement links TRBV7-9 to TRBJ2-1; the D is unclear. Per germline, CDR1 SEHNR and CDR2 FQNEAQ (reference sequence). The V and J ends lost 5 bases and 0 bases respectively, with 5 bases between them. This CDR3 comprises 13 residues.

This clonotype was seen many times. The rearrangement joins TRBV12-3 or TRBV12-4 to TRBJ2-1; possible D gene TRBD2, 5 bases. This CDR3 is built from 15 residues. Trimming took off 6 bases at V and 0 bases at J, with 12 bases between the two ends. The CDR3 nucleotides read TGTGCCAGCAGACGAGGGCTCAGCTCCTACAATGAGCAGTTCTTC. Translation gives CASRRGLSSYNEQFF.

This clonotype appeared many times. This chain links TRBV10-3 with TRBJ2-7, with TRBD1 matching over 7 bases. The CDR3 runs 14 residues. V shed 5 bases, J shed 8 bases, and the junction held 12 bases outside the gene matches. Germline CDR1 and CDR2: ENHRY and SYGVKD. In nucleotides, the CDR3 is TGTGCCATCAGTCAGGGACCTACAGGGGAGAAGCAGTACTTC. Protein sequence: CAISQGPTGEKQYF.

This clonotype showed up many times. V usage is TRBV6-1 and J usage is TRBJ2-5; unclear D gene. The germline CDR1 and CDR2 sequences are MNHNS and SASEGT. The CDR3 has 15 residues. V dropped 6 bases and J dropped 4 bases, with 18 bases sitting between them. The chain's CDR3 is CASSADLVTPETQYF. CDR3 coding DNA: TGTGCCAGCAGCGCTGACCTAGTTACCCCAGAGACCCAGTACTTC.